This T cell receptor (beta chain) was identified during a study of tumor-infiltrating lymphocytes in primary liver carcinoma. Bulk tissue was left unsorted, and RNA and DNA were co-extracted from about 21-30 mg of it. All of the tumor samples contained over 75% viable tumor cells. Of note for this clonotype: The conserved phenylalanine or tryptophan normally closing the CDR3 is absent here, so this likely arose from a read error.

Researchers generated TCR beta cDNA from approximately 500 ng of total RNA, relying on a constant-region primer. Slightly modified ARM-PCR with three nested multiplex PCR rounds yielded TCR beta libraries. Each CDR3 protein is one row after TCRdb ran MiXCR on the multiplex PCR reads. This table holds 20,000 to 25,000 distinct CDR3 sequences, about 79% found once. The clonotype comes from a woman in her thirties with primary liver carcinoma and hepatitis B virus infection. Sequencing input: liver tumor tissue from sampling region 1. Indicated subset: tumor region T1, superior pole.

In DNA, the CDR3 is TGTGCCAGCACCCCGGGCCAGGGATCGTGGAATGAGCAGTTCCTC. Protein product: CASTPGQGSWNEQFL. The chain combines TRBV13 with TRBJ2-1; D possibly corresponds to TRBD1 (5 bases). This CDR3 region has 15 residues. Germline V gene sequence: CDR1 PRHDT, CDR2 FYEKMQ (reference sequence). The V end was cut by 7 bases, the J end by 7 bases, with 20 bases between.